This T cell receptor beta chain was found in a study of cytomegalovirus exposure and HLA in healthy donors. Overall study: Unique TCRs numbering roughly 85 million, obtained from HLA-typed donors, made up an early data release.

PCR was performed using 60 Vbeta and 13 Jbeta primers. Per the authors' pipeline: Later analysis identified approximately 88 million unique TCR beta chains, about 10 million shared. Data came from immunoSEQ multiplex PCR; TCRdb stores just in-frame clones and leaves some out. V, J and clone size are those of that table, while D and trimming were read from the DNA. The data contain about 140,000 clones, around four fifths of them singletons. Germline lookup yields CDR1 SGHNT and CDR2 YYREEE (reference sequence). This CDR3 comprises 13 residues. J lost 4 bases, V lost 6 bases, and 3 bases had no gene match. This clone was seen a single time. Its matching antigen is unknown. Study findings and constraints: Presence/absence analysis assumed near-uniform sequencing depth across donors. HLA-A and HLA-B allele assignments for most subjects were reportedly predicted accurately using TCR beta sequences.

Sequencing was carried out using PBMCs. The TCR originated in a man aged 25-45 years in good health and CMV-seronegative. The chain recombines TRBV5-4 with TRBJ2-2; 7 nucleotides agree with TRBD1. The CDR3 spells CASTTGVTGELFF. The CDR3 DNA follows: TGTGCCAGCACTACAGGGGTCACCGGGGAGCTGTTTTTT.